These 15 T cell receptor beta chains came from one sample sequenced in a study of CD8 T cells in ankylosing spondylitis. Via MiXCR, TCRdb re-called the 5' RACE reads, giving one row per CDR3 protein. The sample includes some 240,000 distinct CDR3 sequences, 8.6% of them seen just once. Sample: blood, either unsorted or a sorted T cell fraction (not recorded which). The receptors originated from a male donor with ankylosing spondylitis or in good health (not recorded which).

This clonotype has a handful of counts. This sequence joins TRBV4-3 and TRBJ2-5; D not certain. The CDR3 loop spans 15 amino acids. CDR1 is LGHNA, CDR2 YSLEER, per germline. The V end lost 0 bases, the J end lost 5 bases, and 13 bases lay between the germline ends. For the CDR3, the DNA is TGCGCCAGCAGCCAAGACAGTTCTACGGTGGAGACCCAGTACTTC. It codes for CASSQDSSTVETQYF.

The sample holds many counts of this clonotype. This sequence joins TRBV7-9 and TRBJ2-2; D perhaps matches TRBD1 (6 bases). Per the germline V gene, CDR1 is SEHNR and CDR2 is FQNEAQ (reference sequence). There are 16 residues in the CDR3. V gave up 5 bases and J gave up 1 base, with 14 bases separating them. Written as DNA, the CDR3 is TGTGCCAGCAGCATAACCGGGACATTGAACACCGGGGAGCTGTTTTTT. It codes for CASSITGTLNTGELFF.

This clonotype occurred many times. CDR3 amino acids: CSVWVDGYTF. CDR3 bases: TGCAGCGTTTGGGTAGATGGCTACACCTTC. V and J are TRBV29-1 and TRBJ1-2; D is ambiguous. The V end lost 5 bases, the J end lost 6 bases, and 7 bases lay between the germline ends. CDR1 is SQVTM, CDR2 ANQGSEA, per germline. CDR3 length: 10 residues.

V and J are TRBV20-1 and TRBJ2-7; D not certain. From germline, CDR1 is DFQATT and CDR2 SNEGSKA (reference sequence). The CDR3 consists of 14 residues. V shed 1 base and J shed 1 base, with 11 bases lying between them. CDR3 DNA: TGCAGTGCTAGAGCCCCCATGAGGTCCTACGAGCAGTACTTC. This translates into CSARAPMRSYEQYF.

This clonotype has ten or more counts. This chain connects TRBV12-3 or TRBV12-4 to TRBJ1-5; D is ambiguous. Trimming stripped 5 bases from V and 2 bases from J, with 13 bases between. The CDR3 totals 15 residues. CDR3 protein: CASSPPGTGNQPQHF. The CDR3 bases are TGTGCCAGCAGTCCCCCAGGAACAGGCAATCAGCCCCAGCATTTT.

This clonotype was seen many times. This chain links TRBV7-3 with TRBJ2-2; D is uncertain. V was trimmed by 4 bases and J by 8 bases, leaving 11 bases between them. This CDR3 is built from 13 residues. Per germline, CDR1 SGHTA and CDR2 FQGTGA. CDR3 amino acids: CASSSLSSGELFF. The CDR3 bases are TGTGCCAGCAGCTCCCTGAGCTCTGGGGAGCTGTTTTTT.

This clonotype was seen at least ten times. The V gene is TRBV20-1, the J gene TRBJ1-4; tentatively, D is TRBD1 (6 bases). This CDR3 region has 15 residues. Germline loops: CDR1 DFQATT, CDR2 SNEGSKA (reference sequence). V lost 3 bases and J 8 bases, leaving 19 bases between the germline ends. This chain's CDR3 is CSASPGQPEGEKLFF. As DNA, the CDR3 is TGCAGTGCTAGCCCGGGACAACCCGAGGGGGAAAAACTGTTTTTT.

This clonotype was counted many times. This chain joins TRBV5-1 and TRBJ1-3; D is undetermined. CDR1 and CDR2 from the germline V gene are SGHRS and YFSETQ. The length of the CDR3 is 16 residues. The V gene lost 0 bases and the J gene lost 4 bases, with 14 bases spanning the gap. The CDR3 spells CASSLGTANSGNTIYF. Here the CDR3 DNA reads TGCGCCAGCAGCTTGGGGACGGCTAACTCGGGAAACACCATATATTTT.

In this sample, this clonotype turned up many times. This sequence joins TRBV5-1 and TRBJ2-6; 9 bases are a match to TRBD1. The germline V gene has CDR1 SGHRS and CDR2 YFSETQ. The CDR3 is 18 residues long. Trimming at V came to 2 bases and at J to 1 base, leaving 7 bases not matched to a gene. CDR3 sequence (DNA): TGCGCCAGCAGCTTTACCGGGACAGGGCATTCTGGGGCCAACGTCCTGACTTTC. Protein: CASSFTGTGHSGANVLTF.

On this clonotype: One base away lies a much larger clone, so this may be a sequencing read error. The chain combines TRBV20-1 with TRBJ1-5, with D unclear. The CDR3 extends over 14 amino acids. Deletions cut 0 bases from V and 4 bases from J, with 10 bases between. Germline-derived CDR1 and CDR2 are DFQATT and SNEGSKA (reference sequence). CDR3 sequence reads: CSARDIWENQPQHF. The CDR3 DNA follows: TGCAGTGCTAGAGATATCTGGGAGAATCAGCCCCAGCATTTT.

Only a few counts were recorded for this clonotype. The chain is built from TRBV9 and TRBJ2-6; a possible D gene is TRBD2 (6 bases). Per germline, CDR1 SGDLS and CDR2 YYNGEE. The CDR3 has 18 amino acids. V was trimmed by 3 bases and J by 4 bases, leaving 20 bases between them. CDR3 residues: CASSARGTSLGGANVLTF. The CDR3, as DNA: TGTGCCAGCAGCGCCCGGGGGACGTCCTTAGGCGGGGCCAACGTCCTGACTTTC.

This clonotype was seen repeatedly, ten times or more. The chain is built from TRBV7-9 and TRBJ1-1, with D tentatively TRBD1 (6 bases). Trimming shortened V by 0 bases and J by 6 bases, and 11 bases separated the two germline ends. CDR1 and CDR2 (germline): SEHNR, FQNEAQ (reference sequence). The CDR3 runs to 14 residues. The CDR3 here is CASSLAQGLSEAFF. Written as DNA, the CDR3 is TGTGCCAGCAGCTTAGCGCAGGGGTTATCTGAAGCTTTCTTT.

This clonotype was detected ten times or more. The chain uses TRBV5-1 and TRBJ1-3; 10 bases fit TRBD1. The germline gives CDR1 SGHRS, CDR2 YFSETQ. This CDR3 comprises 19 residues. With V trimmed by 0 bases and J by 0 bases, 9 bases remained unmatched. CDR3 coding DNA: TGCGCCAGCAGCTTGGGGACAGGGGGTTCCCTGAGCTCTGGAAACACCATATATTTT. Its translation: CASSLGTGGSLSSGNTIYF.

Notes on this clonotype: With a much larger clone just one base away, this may be a read error. The V gene is TRBV12-3 or TRBV12-4, the J gene TRBJ2-3, with a possible D match to TRBD2 (5 bases). This CDR3 region has 14 residues. V was clipped by 3 bases and J by 3 bases, with 10 bases between them. Here the CDR3 reads CASSFREETDTQYF. The CDR3 DNA sequence: TGTGCCAGCAGTTTCCGGGAAGAAACAGATACGCAGTATTTT.

V gene TRBV5-1 combines with J gene TRBJ1-6; D remains unclear. Per germline, CDR1 SGHRS and CDR2 YFSETQ. V was cut by 4 bases and J by 14 bases, with 19 bases left in between. This CDR3 is built from 14 residues. The CDR3 nucleotides are TGCGCCAGCAGCCGCTGGACGGCGGACGGGGCCCTCCACTTT. This gives the protein CASSRWTADGALHF.